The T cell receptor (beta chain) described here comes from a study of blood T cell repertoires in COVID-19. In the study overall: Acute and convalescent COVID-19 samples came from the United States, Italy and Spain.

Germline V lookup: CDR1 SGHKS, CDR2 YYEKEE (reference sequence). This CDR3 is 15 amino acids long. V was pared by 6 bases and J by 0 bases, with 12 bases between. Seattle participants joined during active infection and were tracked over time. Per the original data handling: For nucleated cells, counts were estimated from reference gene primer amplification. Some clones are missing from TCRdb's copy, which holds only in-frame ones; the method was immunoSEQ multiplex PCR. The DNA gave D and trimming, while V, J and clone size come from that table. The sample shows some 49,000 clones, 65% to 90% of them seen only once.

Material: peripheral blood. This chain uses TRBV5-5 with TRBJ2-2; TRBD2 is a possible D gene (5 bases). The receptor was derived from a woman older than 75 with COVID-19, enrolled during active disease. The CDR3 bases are TGTGCCAGCATCAGGCTGGAGGCGAACACCGGGGAGCTGTTTTTT. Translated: CASIRLEANTGELFF.